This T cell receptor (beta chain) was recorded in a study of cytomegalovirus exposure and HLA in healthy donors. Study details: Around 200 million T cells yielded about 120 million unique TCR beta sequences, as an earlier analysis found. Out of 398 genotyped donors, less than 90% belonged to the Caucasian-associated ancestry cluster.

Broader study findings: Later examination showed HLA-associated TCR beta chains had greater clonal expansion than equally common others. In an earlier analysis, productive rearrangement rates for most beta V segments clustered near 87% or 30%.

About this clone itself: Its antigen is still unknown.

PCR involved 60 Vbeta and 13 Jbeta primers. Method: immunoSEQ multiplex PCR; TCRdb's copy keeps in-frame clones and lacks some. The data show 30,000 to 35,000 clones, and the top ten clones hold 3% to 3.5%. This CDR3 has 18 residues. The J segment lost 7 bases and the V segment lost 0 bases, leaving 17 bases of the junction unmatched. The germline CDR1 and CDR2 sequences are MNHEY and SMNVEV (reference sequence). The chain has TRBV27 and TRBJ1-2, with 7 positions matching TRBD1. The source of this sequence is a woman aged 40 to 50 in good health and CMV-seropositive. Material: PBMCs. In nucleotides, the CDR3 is TGTGCCAGCAGTTTATCCTCCGGGACAGTCGACTTTTTGGGTGGCTACACCTTC. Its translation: CASSLSSGTVDFLGGYTF.